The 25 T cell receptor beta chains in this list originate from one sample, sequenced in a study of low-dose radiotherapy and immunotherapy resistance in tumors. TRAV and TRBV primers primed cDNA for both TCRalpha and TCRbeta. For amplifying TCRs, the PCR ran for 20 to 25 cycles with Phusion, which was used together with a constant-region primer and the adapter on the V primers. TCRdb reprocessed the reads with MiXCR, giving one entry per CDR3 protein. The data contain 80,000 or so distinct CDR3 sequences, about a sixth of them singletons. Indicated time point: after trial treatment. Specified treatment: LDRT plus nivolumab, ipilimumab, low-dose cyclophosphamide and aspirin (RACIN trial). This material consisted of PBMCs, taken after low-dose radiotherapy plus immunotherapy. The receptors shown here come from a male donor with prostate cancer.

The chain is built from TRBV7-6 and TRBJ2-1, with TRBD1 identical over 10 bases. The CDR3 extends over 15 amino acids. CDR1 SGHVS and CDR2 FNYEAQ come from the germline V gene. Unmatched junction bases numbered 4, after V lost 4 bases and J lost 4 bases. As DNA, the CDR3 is TGTGCCAGCAGCTCACCGGGACAGGGGTACAATGAGCAGTTCTTC. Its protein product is CASSSPGQGYNEQFF.

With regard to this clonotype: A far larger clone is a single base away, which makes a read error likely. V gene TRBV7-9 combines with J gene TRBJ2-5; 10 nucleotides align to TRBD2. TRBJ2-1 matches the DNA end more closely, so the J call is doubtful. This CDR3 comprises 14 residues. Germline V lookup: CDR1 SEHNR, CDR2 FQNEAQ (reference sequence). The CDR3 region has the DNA TGTGCCACCCGACTAGCGGGTGCCTACAATGTGCAGTTCTTC. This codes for CATRLAGAYNVQFF.

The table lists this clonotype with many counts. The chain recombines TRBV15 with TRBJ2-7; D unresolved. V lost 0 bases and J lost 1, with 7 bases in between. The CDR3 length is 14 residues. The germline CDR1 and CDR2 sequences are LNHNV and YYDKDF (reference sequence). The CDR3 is CATSRDRGSYEQYF. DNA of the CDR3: TGTGCCACCAGCAGAGATCGTGGGTCCTACGAGCAGTACTTC.

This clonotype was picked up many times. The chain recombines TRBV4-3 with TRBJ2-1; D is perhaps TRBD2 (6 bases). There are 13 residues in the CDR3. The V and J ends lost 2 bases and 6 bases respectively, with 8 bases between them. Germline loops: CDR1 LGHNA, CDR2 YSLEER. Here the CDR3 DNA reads TGCGCCAGCAGCCAACTTAGCGGCAATGAGCAGTTCTTC. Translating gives CASSQLSGNEQFF.

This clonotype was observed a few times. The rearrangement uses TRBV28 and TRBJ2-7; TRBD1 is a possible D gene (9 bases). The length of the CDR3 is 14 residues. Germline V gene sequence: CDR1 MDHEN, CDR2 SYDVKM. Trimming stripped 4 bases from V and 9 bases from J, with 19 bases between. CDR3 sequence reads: CASSWPGQGLGQYF. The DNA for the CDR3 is TGTGCCAGCAGTTGGCCGGGACAGGGACTAGGGCAGTACTTC.

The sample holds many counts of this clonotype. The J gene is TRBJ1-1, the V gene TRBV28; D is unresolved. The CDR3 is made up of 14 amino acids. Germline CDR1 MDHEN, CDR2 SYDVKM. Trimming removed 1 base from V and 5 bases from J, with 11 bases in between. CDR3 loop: CASSLFGRRTEAFF. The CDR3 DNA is TGTGCCAGCAGTTTATTTGGGCGGCGGACTGAAGCTTTCTTT.

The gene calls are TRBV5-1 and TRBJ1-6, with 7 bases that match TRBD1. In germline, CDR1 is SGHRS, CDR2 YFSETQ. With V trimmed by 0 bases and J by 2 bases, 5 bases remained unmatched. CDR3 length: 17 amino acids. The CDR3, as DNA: TGCGCCAGCAGCTTGGGACAGGGAGGCACCTATAATTCACCCCTCCACTTT. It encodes CASSLGQGGTYNSPLHF.

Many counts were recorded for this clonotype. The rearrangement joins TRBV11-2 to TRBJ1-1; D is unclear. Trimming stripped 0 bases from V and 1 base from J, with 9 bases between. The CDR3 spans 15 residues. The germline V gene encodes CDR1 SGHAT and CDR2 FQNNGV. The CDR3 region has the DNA TGTGCCAGCAGCTTAGATCCGGTCTCGAACACTGAAGCTTTCTTT. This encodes CASSLDPVSNTEAFF.

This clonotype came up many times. Written as DNA, the CDR3 is TGTGCCAGCAATGGGGCGGCCAAAAAGTACGAGCAGTACTTC. It is translated as CASNGAAKKYEQYF. The chain links TRBV2 to TRBJ2-7; D is possibly TRBD1 (5 bases). The germline CDR1 and CDR2 sequences are SNHLY and FYNNEI. The CDR3 runs 14 residues. Deletions cut 7 bases from V and 4 bases from J, with 17 bases between.

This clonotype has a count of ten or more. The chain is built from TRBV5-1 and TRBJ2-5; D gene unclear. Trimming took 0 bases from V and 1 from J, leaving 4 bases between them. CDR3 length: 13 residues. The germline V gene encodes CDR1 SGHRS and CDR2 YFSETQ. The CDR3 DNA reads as TGCGCCAGCAGCTTGGGGGTCCAAGAGACCCAGTACTTC. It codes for CASSLGVQETQYF.

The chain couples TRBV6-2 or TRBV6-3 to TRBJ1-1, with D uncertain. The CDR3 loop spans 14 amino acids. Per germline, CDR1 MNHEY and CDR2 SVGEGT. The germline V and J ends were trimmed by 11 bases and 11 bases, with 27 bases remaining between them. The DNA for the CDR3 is TGTGCCGCCCAGTCGGCAGGCCTGCCCGAAGGGGCTTTCTTT. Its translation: CAAQSAGLPEGAFF.

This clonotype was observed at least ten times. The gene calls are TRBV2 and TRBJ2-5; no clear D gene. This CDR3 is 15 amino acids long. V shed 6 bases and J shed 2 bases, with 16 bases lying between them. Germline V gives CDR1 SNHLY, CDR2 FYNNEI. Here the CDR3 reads CASRGSGRSQETQYF. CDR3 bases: TGTGCCAGCAGAGGGTCAGGCCGTAGTCAAGAGACCCAGTACTTC.

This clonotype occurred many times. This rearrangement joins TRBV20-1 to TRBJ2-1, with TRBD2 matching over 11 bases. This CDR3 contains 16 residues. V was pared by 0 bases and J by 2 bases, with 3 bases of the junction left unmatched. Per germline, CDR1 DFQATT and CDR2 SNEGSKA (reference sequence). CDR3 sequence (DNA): TGCAGTGCTAGAGATCGACTAGCGGGAACCTACAATGAGCAGTTCTTC. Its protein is CSARDRLAGTYNEQFF.

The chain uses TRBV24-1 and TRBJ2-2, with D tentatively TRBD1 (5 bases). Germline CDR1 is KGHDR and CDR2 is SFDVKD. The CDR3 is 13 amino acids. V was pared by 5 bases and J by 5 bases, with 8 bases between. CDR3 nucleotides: TGTGCCACCAGTGGGGGCATGACCGGGGAGCTGTTTTTT. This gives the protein CATSGGMTGELFF.

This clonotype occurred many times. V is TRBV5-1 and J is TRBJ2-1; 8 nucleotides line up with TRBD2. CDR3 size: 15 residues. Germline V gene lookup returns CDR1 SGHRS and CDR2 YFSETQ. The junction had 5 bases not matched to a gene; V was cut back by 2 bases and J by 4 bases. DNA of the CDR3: TGCGCCAGCAGCTTACCGGGACTAGAATACAATGAGCAGTTCTTC. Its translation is CASSLPGLEYNEQFF.

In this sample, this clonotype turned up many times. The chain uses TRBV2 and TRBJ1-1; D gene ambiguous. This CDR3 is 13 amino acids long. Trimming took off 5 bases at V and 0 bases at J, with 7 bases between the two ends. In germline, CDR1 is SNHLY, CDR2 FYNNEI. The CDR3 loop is CASSRAMNTEAFF. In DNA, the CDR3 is TGTGCCAGCAGTCGGGCAATGAACACTGAAGCTTTCTTT.

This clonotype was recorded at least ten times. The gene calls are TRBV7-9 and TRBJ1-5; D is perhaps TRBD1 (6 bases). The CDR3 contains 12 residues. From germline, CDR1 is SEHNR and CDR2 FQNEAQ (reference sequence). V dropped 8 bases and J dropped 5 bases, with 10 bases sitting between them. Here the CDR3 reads CASARGDQPQHF. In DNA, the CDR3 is TGTGCCAGCGCCAGGGGAGATCAGCCCCAGCATTTT.

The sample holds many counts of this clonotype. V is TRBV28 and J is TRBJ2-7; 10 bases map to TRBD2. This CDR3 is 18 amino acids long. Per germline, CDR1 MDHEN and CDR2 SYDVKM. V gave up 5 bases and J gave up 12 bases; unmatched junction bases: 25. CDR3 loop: CASSQGGAPSGSRHAAYF. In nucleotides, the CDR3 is TGTGCCAGCAGTCAAGGGGGCGCGCCTAGCGGGAGTAGGCACGCAGCGTACTTC.

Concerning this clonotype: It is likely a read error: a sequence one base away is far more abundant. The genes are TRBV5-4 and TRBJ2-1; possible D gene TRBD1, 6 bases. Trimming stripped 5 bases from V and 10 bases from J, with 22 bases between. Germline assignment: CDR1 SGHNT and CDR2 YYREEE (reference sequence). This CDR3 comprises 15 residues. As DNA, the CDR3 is TGTGCCAGCAGGAAAATGACAGGATCCTCCTACGAGCAGTTCTTC. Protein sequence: CASRKMTGSSYEQFF. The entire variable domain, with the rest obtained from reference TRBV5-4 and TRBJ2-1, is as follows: ETGVTQSPTHLIKTRGQQVTLRCSSQSGHNTVSWYQQALGQGPQFIFQYYREEENGRGNFPPRFSGLQFPNYSSELNVNALELDDSALYLCASRKMTGSSYEQFFGPGTRLTVL.

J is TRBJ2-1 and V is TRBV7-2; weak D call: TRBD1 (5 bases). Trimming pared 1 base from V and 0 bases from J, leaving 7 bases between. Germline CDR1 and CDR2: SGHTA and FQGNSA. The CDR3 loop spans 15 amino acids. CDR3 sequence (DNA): TGTGCCAGCAGCTTAGACCAGGGCTCCTACAATGAGCAGTTCTTC. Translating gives CASSLDQGSYNEQFF.

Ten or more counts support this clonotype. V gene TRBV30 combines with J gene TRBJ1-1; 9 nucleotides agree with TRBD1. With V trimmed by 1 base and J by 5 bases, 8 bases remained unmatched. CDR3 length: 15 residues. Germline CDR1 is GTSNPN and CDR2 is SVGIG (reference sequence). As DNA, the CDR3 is TGTGCCTGGAGTGCGGCGGGACAGGGAGGGACTGAAGCTTTCTTT. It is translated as CAWSAAGQGGTEAFF. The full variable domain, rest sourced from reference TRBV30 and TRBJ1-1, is SQTIHQWPATLVQPVGSPLSLECTVEGTSNPNLYWYRQAAGRGLQLLFYSVGIGQISSEVPQNLSASRPQDRQFILSSKKLLLSDSGFYLCAWSAAGQGGTEAFFGQGTRLTVV.

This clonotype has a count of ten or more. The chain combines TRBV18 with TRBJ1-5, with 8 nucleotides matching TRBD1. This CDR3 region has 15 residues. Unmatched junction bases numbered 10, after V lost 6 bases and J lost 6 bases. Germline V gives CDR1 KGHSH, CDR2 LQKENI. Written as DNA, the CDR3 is TGTGCCAGCTCCCGCGTTCAGGGGGCGGGTCAGCCCCAGCATTTT. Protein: CASSRVQGAGQPQHF.

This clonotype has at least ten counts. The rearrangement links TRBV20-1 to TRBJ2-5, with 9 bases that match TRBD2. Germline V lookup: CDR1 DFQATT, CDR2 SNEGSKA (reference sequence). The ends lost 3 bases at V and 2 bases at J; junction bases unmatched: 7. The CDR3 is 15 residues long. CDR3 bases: TGCAGTGCTAGGCAACTAGCGGGTTCACAAGAGACCCAGTACTTC. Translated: CSARQLAGSQETQYF.

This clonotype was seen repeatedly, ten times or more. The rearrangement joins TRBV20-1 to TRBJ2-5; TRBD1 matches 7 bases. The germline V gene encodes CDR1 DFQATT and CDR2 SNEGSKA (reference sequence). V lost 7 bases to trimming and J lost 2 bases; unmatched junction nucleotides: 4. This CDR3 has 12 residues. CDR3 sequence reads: CSGRGQQETQYF. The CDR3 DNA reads TGCAGTGGTCGGGGACAGCAAGAGACCCAGTACTTC.

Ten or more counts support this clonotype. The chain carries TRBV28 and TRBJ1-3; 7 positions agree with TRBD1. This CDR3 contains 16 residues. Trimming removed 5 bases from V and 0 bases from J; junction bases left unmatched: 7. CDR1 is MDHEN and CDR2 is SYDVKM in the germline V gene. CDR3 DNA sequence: TGTGCCAGCAGTCGGGGACAGTCGAGCTCTGGAAACACCATATATTTT. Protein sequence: CASSRGQSSSGNTIYF. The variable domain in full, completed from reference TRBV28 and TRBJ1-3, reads DVKVTQSSRYLVKRTGEKVFLECVQDMDHENMFWYRQDPGLGLRLIYFSYDVKMKEKGDIPEGYSVSREKKERFSLILESASTNQTSMYLCASSRGQSSSGNTIYFGEGSWLTVV.